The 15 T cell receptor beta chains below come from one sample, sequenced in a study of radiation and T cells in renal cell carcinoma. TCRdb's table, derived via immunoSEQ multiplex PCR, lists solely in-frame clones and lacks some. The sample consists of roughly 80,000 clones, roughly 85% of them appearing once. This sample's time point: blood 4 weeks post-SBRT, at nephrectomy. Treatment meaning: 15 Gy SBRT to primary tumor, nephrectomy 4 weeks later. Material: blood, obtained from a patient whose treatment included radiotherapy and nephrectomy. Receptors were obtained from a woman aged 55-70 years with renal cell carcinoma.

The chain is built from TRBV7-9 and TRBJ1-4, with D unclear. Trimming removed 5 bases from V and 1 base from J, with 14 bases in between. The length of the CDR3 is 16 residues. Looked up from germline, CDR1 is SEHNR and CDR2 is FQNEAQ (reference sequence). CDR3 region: CASSRPLGLTNEKLFF. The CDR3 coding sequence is TGTGCCAGCAGCCGGCCTCTTGGGTTAACTAATGAAAAACTGTTTTTT.

The CDR3 loop is CASSLLLGGYTF. CDR3 DNA sequence: TGTGCCAGCAGTTTATTACTCGGTGGCTACACCTTC. V is TRBV28 and J is TRBJ1-2; D uncertain. The V gene lost 1 base and the J gene lost 7 bases, with 7 bases spanning the gap. The CDR3 has 12 residues. Germline V CDR1 and CDR2: MDHEN, SYDVKM.

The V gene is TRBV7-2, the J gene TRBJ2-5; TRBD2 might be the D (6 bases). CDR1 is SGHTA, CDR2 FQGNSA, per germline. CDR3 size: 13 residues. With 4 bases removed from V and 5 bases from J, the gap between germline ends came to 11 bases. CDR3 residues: CASSWGERETQYF. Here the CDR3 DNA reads TGTGCCAGCAGCTGGGGGGAGCGCGAGACCCAGTACTTC.

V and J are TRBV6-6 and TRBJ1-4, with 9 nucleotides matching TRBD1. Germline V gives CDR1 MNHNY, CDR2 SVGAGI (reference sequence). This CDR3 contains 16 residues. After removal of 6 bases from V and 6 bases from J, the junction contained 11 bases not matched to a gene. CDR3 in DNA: TGTGCCAGCAGACCCTTACCGGGACAGGGTTATGAAAAACTGTTTTTT. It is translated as CASRPLPGQGYEKLFF.

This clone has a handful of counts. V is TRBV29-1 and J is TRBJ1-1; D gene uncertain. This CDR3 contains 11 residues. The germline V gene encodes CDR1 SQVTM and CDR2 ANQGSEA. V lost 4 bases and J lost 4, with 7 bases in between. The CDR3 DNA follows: TGCAGCGTTGTTCTGCGCACTGAAGCTTTCTTT. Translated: CSVVLRTEAFF. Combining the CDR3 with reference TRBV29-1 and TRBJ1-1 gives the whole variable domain SAVISQKPSRDICQRGTSLTIQCQVDSQVTMMFWYRQQPGQSLTLIATANQGSEATYESGFVIDKFPISRPNLTFSTLTVSNMSPEDSSIYLCSVVLRTEAFFGQGTRLTVV.

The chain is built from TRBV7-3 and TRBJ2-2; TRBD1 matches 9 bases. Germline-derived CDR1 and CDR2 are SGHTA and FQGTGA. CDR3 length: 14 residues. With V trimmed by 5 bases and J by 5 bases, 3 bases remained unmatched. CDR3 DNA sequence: TGTGCCAGCAGCACCGACAGGGGGACCGGGGAGCTGTTTTTT. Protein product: CASSTDRGTGELFF. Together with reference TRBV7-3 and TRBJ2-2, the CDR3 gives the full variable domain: GAGVSQTPSNKVTEKGKYVELRCDPISGHTALYWYRQSLGQGPEFLIYFQGTGAADDSGLPNDRFFAVRPEGSVSTLKIQRTERGDSAVYLCASSTDRGTGELFFGEGSRLTVL.

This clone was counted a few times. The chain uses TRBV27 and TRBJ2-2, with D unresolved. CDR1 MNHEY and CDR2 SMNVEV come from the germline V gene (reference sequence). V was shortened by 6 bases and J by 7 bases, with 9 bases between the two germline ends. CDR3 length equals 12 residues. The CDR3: CASRILVGELFF. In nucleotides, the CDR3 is TGTGCCAGCAGAATCCTAGTCGGGGAGCTGTTTTTT.

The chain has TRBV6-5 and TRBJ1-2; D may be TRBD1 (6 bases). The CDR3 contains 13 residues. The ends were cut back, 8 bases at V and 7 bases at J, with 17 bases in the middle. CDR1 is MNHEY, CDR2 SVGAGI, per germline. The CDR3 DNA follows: TGTGCCAGCGTCAGGGGCAGGGAGGCTGGCTACACCTTC. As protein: CASVRGREAGYTF.

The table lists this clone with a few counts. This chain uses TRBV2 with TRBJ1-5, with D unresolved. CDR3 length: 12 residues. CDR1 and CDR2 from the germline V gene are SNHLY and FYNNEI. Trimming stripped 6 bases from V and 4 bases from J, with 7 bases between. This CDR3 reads CASSDPNQPQHF. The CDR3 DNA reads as TGTGCCAGCAGCGATCCTAATCAGCCCCAGCATTTT.

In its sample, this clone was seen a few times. The CDR3 DNA is TGTGCCAGTAGTATAGATCATGCCGGACGATATCAGCCCCAGCATTTT. Protein sequence: CASSIDHAGRYQPQHF. The V and J genes are TRBV19 and TRBJ1-5; no reliable D call. Trimming took off 0 bases at V and 5 bases at J, with 14 bases between the two ends. The CDR3 has 16 residues. Germline values: CDR1 LNHDA, CDR2 SQIVND (reference sequence). Full variable domain (remainder filled in from reference TRBV19 and TRBJ1-5): DGGITQSPKYLFRKEGQNVTLSCEQNLNHDAMYWYRQDPGQGLRLIYYSQIVNDFQKGDIAEGYSVSREKKESFPLTVTSAQKNPTAFYLCASSIDHAGRYQPQHFGDGTRLSIL.

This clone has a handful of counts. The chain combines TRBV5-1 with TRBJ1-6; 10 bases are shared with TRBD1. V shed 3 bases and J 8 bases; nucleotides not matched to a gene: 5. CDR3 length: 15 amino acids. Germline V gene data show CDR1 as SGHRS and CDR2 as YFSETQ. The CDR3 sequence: CASSWGDRGHSPLHF. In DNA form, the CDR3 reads TGCGCCAGCAGCTGGGGGGACAGGGGACATTCACCCCTCCACTTT.

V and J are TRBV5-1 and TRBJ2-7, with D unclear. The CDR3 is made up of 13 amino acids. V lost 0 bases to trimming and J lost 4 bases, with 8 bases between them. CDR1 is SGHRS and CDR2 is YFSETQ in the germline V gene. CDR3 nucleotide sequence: TGCGCCAGCAGCTTGGCCCCTGAGTACGAGCAGTACTTC. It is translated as CASSLAPEYEQYF.

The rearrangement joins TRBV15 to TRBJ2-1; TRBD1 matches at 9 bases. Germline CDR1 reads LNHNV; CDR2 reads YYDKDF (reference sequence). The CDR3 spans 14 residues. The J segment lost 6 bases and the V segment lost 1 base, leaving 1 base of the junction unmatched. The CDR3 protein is CATSRAGQGNEQFF. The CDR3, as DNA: TGTGCCACCAGCAGAGCGGGACAGGGCAATGAGCAGTTCTTC.

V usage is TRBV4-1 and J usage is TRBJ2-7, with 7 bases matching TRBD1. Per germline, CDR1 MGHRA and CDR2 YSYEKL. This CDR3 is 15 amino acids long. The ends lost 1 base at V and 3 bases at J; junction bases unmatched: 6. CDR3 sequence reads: CASSQGQGPDYEQYF. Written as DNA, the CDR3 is TGCGCCAGCAGCCAAGGACAGGGTCCGGACTACGAGCAGTACTTC.

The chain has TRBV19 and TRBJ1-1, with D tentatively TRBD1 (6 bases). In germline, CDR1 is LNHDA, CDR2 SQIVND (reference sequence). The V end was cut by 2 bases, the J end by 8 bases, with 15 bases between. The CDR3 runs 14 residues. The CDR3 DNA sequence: TGTGCCAGTAGTATATCCCCGGGCAGGGGAGAAGCTTTCTTT. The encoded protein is CASSISPGRGEAFF.